This TCR beta chain was profiled in a study of T-cell reconstitution after alpha-beta-depleted transplantation in children. Overall study results and limits: About two months after transplant, alpha-beta T cells reportedly came from several hundred expanded graft clones. Newly produced T cells mostly provided counts and TCRbeta diversity after one year, as hyperexpanded clones declined. Day-60 TCRbeta diversity that was high in some patients was derived from surviving recipient T cells and thymic progenitors.

The CDR3 is 11 residues long. The germline V gene has CDR1 SGHTA and CDR2 FQGNSA. Using unique molecular identifiers, the investigators prepared the TCRbeta library. One entry per CDR3 protein, called by TCRdb with MiXCR from the PCR reads. The table shows roughly 340,000 distinct CDR3 sequences, with about a sixth occurring only once. The table lists this clonotype with many counts. Its antigen is currently unknown. An end of the junction does not agree with germline; a read error may underlie this. The sequence was obtained from a male patient aged 2-9 years who had a stem cell transplant for acute lymphoblastic leukemia, so the T cells may come from the graft donor. The sample consisted of PBMCs, mostly from graft donor cells, taken 360 days after TCRalphabeta/CD19-depleted stem cell transplant. The chain couples TRBV7-2 to TRBJ2-3; no clear D. This chain's CDR3 is CASSLVDTQYF. The CDR3 bases are TGTGCCAGCAGTTTAGTGGATACGCAGTATTTT.